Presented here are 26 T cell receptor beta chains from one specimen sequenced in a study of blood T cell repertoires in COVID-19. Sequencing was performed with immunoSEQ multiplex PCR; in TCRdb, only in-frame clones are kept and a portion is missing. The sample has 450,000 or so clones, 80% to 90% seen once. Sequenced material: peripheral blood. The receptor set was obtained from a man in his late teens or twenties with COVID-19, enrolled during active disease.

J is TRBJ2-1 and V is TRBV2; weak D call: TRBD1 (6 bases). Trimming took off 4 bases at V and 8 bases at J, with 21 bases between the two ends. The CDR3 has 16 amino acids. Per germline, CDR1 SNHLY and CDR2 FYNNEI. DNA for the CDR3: TGTGCCAGCAGTGCACAGGGATTAATCCCCTCCGATGAGCAGTTCTTC. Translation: CASSAQGLIPSDEQFF.

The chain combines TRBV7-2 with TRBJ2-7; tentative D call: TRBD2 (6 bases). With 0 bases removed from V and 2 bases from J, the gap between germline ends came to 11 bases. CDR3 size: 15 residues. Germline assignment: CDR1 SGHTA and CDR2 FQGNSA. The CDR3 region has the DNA TGTGCCAGCAGCTTAGCCCGACTAGGACCCTACGAGCAGTACTTC. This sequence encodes CASSLARLGPYEQYF.

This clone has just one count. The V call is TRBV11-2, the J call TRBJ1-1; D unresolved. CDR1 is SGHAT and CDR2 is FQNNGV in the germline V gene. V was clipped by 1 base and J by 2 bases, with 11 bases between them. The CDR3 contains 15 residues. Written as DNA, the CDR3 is TGTGCCAGCAGCTTAGTGAGTTATCCTAACACTGAAGCTTTCTTT. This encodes CASSLVSYPNTEAFF.

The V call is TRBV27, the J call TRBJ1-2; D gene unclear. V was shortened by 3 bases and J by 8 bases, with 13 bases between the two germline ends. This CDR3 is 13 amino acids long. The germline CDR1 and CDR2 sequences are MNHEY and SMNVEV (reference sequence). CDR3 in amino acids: CASSFSVLAGYTF. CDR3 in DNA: TGTGCCAGCAGTTTTAGTGTTCTCGCCGGCTACACCTTC.

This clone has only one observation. The CDR3 coding sequence is TGTGCCAGCAGAACACAGGGAGTGAACTATGGCTACACCTTC. Protein: CASRTQGVNYGYTF. The J gene is TRBJ1-2, the V gene TRBV7-6, with D perhaps TRBD1 (6 bases). V gave up 6 bases and J gave up 2 bases, with 13 bases separating them. CDR1 SGHVS and CDR2 FNYEAQ come from the germline V gene. This CDR3 is 14 amino acids long.

Here the CDR3 reads CASGAGSLYEQFF. CDR3 nucleotide sequence: TGTGCCAGCGGTGCGGGATCCCTCTATGAGCAGTTCTTC. The rearrangement joins TRBV27 to TRBJ2-1; tentatively, D is TRBD2 (6 bases). Germline V gene lookup returns CDR1 MNHEY and CDR2 SMNVEV (reference sequence). The CDR3 length is 13 residues. The V end lost 8 bases, the J end lost 8 bases, and 16 bases lay between the germline ends.

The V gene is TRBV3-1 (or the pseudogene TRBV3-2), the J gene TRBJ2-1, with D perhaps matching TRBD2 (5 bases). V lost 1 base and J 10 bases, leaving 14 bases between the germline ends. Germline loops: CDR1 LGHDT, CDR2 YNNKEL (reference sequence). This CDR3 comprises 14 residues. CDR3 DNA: TGTGCCAGCAGCCAAGCCCCGGGGATGGTCGAGCAGTTCTTC. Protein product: CASSQAPGMVEQFF.

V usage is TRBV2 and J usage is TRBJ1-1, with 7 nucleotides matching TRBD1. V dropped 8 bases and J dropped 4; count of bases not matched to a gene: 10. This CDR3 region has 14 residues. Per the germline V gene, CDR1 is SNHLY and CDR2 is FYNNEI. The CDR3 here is CASAPRGAGTEAFF. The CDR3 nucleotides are TGTGCCAGCGCCCCCAGGGGGGCCGGCACTGAAGCTTTCTTT. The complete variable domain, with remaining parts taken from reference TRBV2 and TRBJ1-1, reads EPEVTQTPSHQVTQMGQEVILRCVPISNHLYFYWYRQILGQKVEFLVSFYNNEISEKSEIFDDQFSVERPDGSNFTLKIRSTKLEDSAMYFCASAPRGAGTEAFFGQGTRLTVV.

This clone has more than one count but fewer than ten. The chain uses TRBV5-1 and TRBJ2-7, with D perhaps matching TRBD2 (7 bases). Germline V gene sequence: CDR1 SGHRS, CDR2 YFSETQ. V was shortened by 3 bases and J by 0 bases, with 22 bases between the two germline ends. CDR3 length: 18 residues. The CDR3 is CASSSEADRGAVSYEQYF. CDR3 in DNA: TGCGCCAGCAGCTCAGAGGCCGACCGGGGGGCCGTCTCCTACGAGCAGTACTTC.

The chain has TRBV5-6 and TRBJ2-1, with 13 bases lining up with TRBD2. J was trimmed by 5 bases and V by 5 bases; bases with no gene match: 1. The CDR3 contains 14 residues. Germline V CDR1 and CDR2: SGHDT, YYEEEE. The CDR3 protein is CASRLAGGNNEQFF. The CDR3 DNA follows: TGTGCCAGCAGACTAGCGGGAGGGAACAATGAGCAGTTCTTC. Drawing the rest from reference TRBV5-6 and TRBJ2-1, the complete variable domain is DAGVTQSPTHLIKTRGQQVTLRCSPKSGHDTVSWYQQALGQGPQFIFQYYEEEERQRGNFPDRFSGHQFPNYSSELNVNALLLGDSALYLCASRLAGGNNEQFFGPGTRLTVL.

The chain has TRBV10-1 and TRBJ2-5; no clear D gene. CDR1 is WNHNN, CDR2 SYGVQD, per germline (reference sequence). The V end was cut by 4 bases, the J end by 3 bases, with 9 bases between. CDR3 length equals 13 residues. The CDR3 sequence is CASSAQVEETQYF. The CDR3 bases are TGCGCCAGCAGTGCCCAGGTTGAAGAGACCCAGTACTTC.

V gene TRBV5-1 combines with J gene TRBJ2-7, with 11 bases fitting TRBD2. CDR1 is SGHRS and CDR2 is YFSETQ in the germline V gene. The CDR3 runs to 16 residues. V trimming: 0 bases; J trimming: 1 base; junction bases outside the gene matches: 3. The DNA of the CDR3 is TGCGCCAGCAGCTTGGATGGGACTAGCGGATCCTACGAGCAGTACTTC. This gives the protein CASSLDGTSGSYEQYF.

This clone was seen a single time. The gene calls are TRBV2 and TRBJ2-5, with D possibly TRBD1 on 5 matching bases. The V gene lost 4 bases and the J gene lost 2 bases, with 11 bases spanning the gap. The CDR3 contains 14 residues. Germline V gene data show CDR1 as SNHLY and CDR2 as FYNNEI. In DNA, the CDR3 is TGTGCCAGCAGTGGACAGACCAAGCAAGAGACCCAGTACTTC. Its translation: CASSGQTKQETQYF.

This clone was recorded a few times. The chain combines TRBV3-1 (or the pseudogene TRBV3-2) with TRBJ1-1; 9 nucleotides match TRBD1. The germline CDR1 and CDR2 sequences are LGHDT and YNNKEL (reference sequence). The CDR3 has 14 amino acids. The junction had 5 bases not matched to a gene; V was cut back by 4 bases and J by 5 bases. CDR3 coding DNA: TGTGCCAGCAGCCCCCGGGACAGGGAGACTGAAGCTTTCTTT. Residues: CASSPRDRETEAFF.

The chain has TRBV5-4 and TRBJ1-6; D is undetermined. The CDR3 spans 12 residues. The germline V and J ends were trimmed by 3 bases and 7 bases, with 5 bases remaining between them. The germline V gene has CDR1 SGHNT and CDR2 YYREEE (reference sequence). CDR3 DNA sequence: TGTGCCAGCAGCTCTACCAATTCACCCCTCCACTTT. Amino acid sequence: CASSSTNSPLHF. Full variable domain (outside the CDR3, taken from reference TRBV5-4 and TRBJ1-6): ETGVTQSPTHLIKTRGQQVTLRCSSQSGHNTVSWYQQALGQGPQFIFQYYREEENGRGNFPPRFSGLQFPNYSSELNVNALELDDSALYLCASSSTNSPLHFGNGTRLTVT.

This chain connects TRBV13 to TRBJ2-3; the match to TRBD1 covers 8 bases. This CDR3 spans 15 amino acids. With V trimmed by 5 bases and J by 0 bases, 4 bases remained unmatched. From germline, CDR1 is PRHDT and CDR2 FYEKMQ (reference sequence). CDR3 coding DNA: TGTGCCAGCAGCCGGAGACAGGGGAGCACAGATACGCAGTATTTT. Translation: CASSRRQGSTDTQYF.

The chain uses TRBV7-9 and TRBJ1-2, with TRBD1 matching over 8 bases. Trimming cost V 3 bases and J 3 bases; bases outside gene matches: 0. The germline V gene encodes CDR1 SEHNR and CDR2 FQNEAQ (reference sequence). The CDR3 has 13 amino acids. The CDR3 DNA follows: TGTGCCAGCAGCTTGGGACAGGACTATGGCTACACCTTC. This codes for CASSLGQDYGYTF.

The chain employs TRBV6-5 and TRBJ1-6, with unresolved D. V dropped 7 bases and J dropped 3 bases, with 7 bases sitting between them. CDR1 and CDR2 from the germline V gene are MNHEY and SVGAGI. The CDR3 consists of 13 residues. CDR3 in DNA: TGTGCCAGCAATACAGACTATAATTCACCCCTCCACTTT. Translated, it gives CASNTDYNSPLHF.

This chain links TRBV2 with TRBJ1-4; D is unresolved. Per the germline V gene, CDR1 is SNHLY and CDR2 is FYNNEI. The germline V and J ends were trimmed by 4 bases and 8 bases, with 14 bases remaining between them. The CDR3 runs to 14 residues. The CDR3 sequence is CASSARGVKEKLFF. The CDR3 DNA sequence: TGTGCCAGCAGTGCGCGGGGTGTTAAGGAAAAACTGTTTTTT.

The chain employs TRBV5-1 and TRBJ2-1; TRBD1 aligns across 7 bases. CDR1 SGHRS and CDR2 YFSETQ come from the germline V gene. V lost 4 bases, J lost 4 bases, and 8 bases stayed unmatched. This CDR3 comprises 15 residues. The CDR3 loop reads CASSPQGVGYNEQFF. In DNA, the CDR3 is TGCGCCAGCAGCCCGCAGGGGGTAGGGTACAATGAGCAGTTCTTC.

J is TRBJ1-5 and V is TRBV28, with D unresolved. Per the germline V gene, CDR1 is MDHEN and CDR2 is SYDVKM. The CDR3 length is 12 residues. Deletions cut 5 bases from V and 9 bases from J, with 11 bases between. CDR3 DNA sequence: TGTGCCAGCAGTCCGCTCCTAGGGCCCCAGCATTTT. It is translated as CASSPLLGPQHF.

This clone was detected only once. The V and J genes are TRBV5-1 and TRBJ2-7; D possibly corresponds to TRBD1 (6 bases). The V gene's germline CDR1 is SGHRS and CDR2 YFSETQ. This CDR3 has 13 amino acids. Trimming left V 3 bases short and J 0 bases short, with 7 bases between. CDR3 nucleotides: TGCGCCAGCAGCTCACAGGGCTCCTACGAGCAGTACTTC. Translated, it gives CASSSQGSYEQYF.

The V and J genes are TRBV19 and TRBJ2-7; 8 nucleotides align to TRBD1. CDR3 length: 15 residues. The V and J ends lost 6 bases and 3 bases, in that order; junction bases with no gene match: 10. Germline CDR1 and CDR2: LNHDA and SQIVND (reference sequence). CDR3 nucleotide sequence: TGTGCCAGTAGCCTCTTAACCGGGACAGGCTACGAGCAGTACTTC. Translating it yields CASSLLTGTGYEQYF. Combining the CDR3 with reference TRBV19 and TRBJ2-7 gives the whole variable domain DGGITQSPKYLFRKEGQNVTLSCEQNLNHDAMYWYRQDPGQGLRLIYYSQIVNDFQKGDIAEGYSVSREKKESFPLTVTSAQKNPTAFYLCASSLLTGTGYEQYFGPGTRLTVT.

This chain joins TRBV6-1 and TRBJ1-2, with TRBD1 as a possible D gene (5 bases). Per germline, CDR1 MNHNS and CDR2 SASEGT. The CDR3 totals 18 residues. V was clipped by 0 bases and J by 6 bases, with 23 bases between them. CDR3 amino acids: CASSEAGSDRTLGDGYTF. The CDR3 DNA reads TGTGCCAGCAGTGAAGCTGGCTCCGACAGAACCCTGGGTGATGGCTACACCTTC.

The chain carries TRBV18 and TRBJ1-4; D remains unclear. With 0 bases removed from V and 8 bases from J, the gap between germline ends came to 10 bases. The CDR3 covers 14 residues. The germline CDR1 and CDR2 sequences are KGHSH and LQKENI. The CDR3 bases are TGTGCCAGCTCACCACCGGAAGACTCAGAAAAACTGTTTTTT. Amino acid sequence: CASSPPEDSEKLFF.

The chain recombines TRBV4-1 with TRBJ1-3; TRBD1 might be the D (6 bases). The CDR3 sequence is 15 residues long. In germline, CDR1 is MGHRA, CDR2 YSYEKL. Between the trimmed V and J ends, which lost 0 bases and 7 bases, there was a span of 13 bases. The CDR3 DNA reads TGCGCCAGCAGCCAAGAGCCCAGGGGATCCAACACCATATATTTT. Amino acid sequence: CASSQEPRGSNTIYF.